This T cell receptor beta chain was documented in a study of blood T cell repertoires in COVID-19. Data came from immunoSEQ multiplex PCR; TCRdb stores just in-frame clones and leaves some out. The sample holds 250,000 or so clones, approximately 90% seen once. This CDR3 contains 14 residues. V gave up 5 bases and J gave up 6 bases, with 13 bases separating them. The germline V gene encodes CDR1 LGHNA and CDR2 YNFKEQ. The receptor was isolated from a woman aged 35 to 49 with acute COVID-19. Sequenced material: PBMCs or T cells enriched from blood (not recorded which). This rearrangement joins TRBV4-2 to TRBJ2-2, with D perhaps TRBD2 (5 bases). DNA for the CDR3: TGTGCCAGCAGCAAAGCCGGAGGATCCGGGGAGCTGTTTTTT. Protein sequence: CASSKAGGSGELFF.